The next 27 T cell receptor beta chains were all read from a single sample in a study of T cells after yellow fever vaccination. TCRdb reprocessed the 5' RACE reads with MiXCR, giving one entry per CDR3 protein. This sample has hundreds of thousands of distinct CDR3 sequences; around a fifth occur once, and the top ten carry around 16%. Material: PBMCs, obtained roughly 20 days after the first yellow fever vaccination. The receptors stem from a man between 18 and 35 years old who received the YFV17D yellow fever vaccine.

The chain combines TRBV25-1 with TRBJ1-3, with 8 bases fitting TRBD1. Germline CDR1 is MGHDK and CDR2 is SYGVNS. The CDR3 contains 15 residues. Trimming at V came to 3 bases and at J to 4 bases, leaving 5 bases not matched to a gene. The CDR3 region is CASSDPRGPGNTIYF. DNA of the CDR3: TGTGCCAGCAGTGATCCCAGGGGGCCCGGAAACACCATATATTTT.

CDR3 region: CASSRRGVSTDTQYF. The DNA for the CDR3 is TGCGCCAGCAGCCGGAGGGGGGTTAGCACAGATACGCAGTATTTT. The rearrangement links TRBV4-1 to TRBJ2-3; the D gene could be TRBD1 or TRBD2 (6 bases each). Germline values: CDR1 MGHRA, CDR2 YSYEKL. V lost 4 bases and J lost 0, with 11 bases in between. This CDR3 is built from 15 residues.

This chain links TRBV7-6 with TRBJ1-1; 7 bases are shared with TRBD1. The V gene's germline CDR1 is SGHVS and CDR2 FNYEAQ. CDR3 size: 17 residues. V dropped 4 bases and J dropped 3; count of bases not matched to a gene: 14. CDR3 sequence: CASSSTTLPQGDTEAFF. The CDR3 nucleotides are TGTGCCAGCAGCTCTACTACACTGCCGCAGGGGGACACTGAAGCTTTCTTT. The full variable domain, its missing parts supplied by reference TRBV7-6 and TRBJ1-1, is GAGVSQSPRYKVTKRGQDVALRCDPISGHVSLYWYRQALGQGPEFLTYFNYEAQQDKSGLPNDRFSAERPEGSISTLTIQRTEQRDSAMYRCASSSTTLPQGDTEAFFGQGTRLTVV.

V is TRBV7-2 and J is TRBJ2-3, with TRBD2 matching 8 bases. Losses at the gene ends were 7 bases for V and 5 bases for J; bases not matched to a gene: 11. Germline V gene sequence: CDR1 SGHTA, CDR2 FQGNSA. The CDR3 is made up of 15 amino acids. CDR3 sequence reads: CASTPAGAIRDTQYF. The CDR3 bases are TGTGCCAGCACCCCAGCGGGGGCAATCAGAGATACGCAGTATTTT.

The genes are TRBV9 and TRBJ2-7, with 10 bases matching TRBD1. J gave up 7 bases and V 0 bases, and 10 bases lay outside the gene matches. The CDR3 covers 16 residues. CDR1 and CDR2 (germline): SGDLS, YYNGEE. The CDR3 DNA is TGTGCCAGCAGCGTAGGGTTGACAGGGGGCGAAGGTGAGCAGTACTTC. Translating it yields CASSVGLTGGEGEQYF.

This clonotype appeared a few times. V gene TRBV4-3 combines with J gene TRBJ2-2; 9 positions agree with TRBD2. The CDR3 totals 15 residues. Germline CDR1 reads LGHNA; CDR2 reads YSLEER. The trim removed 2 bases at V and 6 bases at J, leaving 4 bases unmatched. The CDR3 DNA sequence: TGCGCCAGCAGCCAATTAGCGGGGGTCCCCGGGGAGCTGTTTTTT. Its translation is CASSQLAGVPGELFF.

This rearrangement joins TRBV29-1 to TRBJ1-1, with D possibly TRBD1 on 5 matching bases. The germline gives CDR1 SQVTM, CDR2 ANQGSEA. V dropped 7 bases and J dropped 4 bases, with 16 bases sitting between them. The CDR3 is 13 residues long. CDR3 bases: TGCAGCGCACCATGGGGGGGACCCACTGAAGCTTTCTTT. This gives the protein CSAPWGGPTEAFF.

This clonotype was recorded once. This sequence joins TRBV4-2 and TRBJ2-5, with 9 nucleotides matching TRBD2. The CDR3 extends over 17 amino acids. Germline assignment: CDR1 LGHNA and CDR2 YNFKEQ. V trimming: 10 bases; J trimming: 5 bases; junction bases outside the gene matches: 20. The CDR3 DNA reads TGTGCCATGGGCCCCGGGCTACTCGCGGGGGGGCACGAGACCCAGTACTTC. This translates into CAMGPGLLAGGHETQYF.

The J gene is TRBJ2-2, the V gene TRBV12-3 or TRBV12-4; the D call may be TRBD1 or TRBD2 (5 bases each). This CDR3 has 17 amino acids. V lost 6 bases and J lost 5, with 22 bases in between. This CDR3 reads CASSTGRGQDGTGELFF. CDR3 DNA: TGTGCCAGCAGCACGGGACGTGGCCAAGATGGTACCGGGGAGCTGTTTTTT.

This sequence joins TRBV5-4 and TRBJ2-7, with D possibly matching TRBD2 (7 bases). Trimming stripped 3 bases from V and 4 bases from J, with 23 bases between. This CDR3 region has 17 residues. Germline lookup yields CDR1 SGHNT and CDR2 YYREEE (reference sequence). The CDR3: CASSSLGGASPQYEQYF. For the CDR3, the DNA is TGTGCCAGCAGCTCACTGGGGGGGGCTAGTCCCCAGTACGAGCAGTACTTC. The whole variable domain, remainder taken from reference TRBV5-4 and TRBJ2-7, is ETGVTQSPTHLIKTRGQQVTLRCSSQSGHNTVSWYQQALGQGPQFIFQYYREEENGRGNFPPRFSGLQFPNYSSELNVNALELDDSALYLCASSSLGGASPQYEQYFGPGTRLTVT.

The CDR3 loop is CASSKPGLAGGTSSYEQYV. The CDR3 DNA reads TGTGCCAGCAGCAAACCGGGACTAGCGGGGGGCACTAGCTCCTACGAGCAGTACGTC. The chain carries TRBV21-1 and TRBJ2-7; the D call of TRBD2 is as the table states it, not checked on the DNA. TRBV21-1 represents a pseudogene. The CDR3 covers 19 residues.

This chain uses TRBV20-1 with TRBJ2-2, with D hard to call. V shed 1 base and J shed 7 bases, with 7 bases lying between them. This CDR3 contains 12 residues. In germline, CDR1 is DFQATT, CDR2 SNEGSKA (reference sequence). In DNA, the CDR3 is TGCAGTGCTAGAGTCTACCGCGGGGAGCTGTTTTTT. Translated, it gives CSARVYRGELFF.

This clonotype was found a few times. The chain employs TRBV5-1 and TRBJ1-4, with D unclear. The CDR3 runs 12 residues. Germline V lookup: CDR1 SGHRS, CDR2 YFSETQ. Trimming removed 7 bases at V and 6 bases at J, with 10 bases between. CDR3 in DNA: TGCGCCAGCGTACTAGTAGATGAAAAACTGTTTTTT. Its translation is CASVLVDEKLFF.

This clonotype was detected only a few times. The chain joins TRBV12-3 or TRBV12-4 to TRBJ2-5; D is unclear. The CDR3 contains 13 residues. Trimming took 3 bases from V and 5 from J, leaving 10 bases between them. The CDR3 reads CASSFFRLETQYF. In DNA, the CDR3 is TGTGCCAGCAGTTTTTTCCGGCTGGAGACCCAGTACTTC.

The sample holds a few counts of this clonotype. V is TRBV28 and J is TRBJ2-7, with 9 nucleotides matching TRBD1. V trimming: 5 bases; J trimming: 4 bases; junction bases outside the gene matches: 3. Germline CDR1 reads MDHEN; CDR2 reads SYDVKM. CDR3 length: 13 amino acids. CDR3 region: CASSGDRVYEQYV. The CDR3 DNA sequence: TGTGCCAGCAGTGGGGACAGGGTGTACGAGCAGTACGTC.

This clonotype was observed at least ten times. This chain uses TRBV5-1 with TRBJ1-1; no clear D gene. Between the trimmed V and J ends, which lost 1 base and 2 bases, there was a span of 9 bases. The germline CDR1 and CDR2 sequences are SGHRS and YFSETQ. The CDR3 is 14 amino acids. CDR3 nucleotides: TGCGCCAGCAGCTTGATCGGACTTAACACTGAAGCTTTCTTT. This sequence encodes CASSLIGLNTEAFF. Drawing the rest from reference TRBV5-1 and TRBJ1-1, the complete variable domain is KAGVTQTPRYLIKTRGQQVTLSCSPISGHRSVSWYQQTPGQGLQFLFEYFSETQRNKGNFPGRFSGRQFSNSRSEMNVSTLELGDSALYLCASSLIGLNTEAFFGQGTRLTVV.

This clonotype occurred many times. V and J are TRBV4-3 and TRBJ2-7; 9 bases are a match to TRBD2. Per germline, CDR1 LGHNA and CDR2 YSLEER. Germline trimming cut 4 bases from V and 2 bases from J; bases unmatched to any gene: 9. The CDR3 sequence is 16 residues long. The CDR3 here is CASSPSLASGAYEQYF. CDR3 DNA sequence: TGCGCCAGCAGCCCCTCGCTTGCTAGCGGGGCCTACGAGCAGTACTTC.

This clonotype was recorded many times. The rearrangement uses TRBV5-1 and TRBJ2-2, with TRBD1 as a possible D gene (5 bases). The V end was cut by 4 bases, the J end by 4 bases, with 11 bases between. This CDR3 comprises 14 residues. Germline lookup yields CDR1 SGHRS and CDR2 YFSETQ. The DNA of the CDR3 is TGCGCCAGCAGCCCCAGGGTGGGCACCGGGGAGCTGTTTTTT. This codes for CASSPRVGTGELFF.

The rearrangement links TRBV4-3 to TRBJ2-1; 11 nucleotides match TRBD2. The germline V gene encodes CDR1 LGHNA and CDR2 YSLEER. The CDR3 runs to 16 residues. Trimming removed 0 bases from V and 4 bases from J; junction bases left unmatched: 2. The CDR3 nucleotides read TGCGCCAGCAGCCAAGATTTAGCGGGGGGGTACAATGAGCAGTTCTTC. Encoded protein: CASSQDLAGGYNEQFF.

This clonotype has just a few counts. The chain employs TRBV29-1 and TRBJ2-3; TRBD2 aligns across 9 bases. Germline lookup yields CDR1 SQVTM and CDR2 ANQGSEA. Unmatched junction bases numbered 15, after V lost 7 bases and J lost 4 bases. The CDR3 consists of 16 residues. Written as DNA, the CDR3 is TGCAGCGCCGCGCCGTTTGCGGGGGGGCTGGCAGATACGCAGTATTTT. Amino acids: CSAAPFAGGLADTQYF.

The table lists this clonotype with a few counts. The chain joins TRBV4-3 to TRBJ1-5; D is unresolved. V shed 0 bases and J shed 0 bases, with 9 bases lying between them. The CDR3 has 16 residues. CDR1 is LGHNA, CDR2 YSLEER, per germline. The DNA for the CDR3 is TGCGCCAGCAGCCAAGATGACCGATATAGCAATCAGCCCCAGCATTTT. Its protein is CASSQDDRYSNQPQHF.

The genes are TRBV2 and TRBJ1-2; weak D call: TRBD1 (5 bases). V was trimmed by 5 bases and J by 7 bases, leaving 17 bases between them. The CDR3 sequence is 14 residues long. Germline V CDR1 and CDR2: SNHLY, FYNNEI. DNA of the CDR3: TGTGCCAGCAGTCCCGAGGGCAGGGCGCGTGGCTACACCTTC. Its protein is CASSPEGRARGYTF.

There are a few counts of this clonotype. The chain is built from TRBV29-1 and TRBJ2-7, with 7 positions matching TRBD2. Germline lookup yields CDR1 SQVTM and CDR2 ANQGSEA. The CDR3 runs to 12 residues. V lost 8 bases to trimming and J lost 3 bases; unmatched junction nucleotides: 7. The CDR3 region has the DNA TGCAGCTATGGGAAGCGGGGCTACGAGCAGTACTTC. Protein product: CSYGKRGYEQYF.

DNA for the CDR3: TGTGCCACCACCAGTAGGGCCGAGCAGTACTTC. Translating gives CATTSRAEQYF. V and J are TRBV6-2 or TRBV6-3 and TRBJ2-7, with D unresolved. Trimming pared 10 bases from V and 6 bases from J, leaving 13 bases between. The CDR3 sequence is 11 residues long. CDR1 MNHEY and CDR2 SVGEGT come from the germline V gene.

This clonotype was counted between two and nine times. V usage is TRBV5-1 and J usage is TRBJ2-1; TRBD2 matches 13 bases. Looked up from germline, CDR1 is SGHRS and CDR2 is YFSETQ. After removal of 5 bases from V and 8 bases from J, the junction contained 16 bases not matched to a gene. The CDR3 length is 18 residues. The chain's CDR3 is CASSLGLAGAKGFDEQFF. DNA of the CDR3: TGCGCCAGCAGTCTAGGACTAGCGGGGGCCAAGGGCTTCGATGAGCAGTTCTTC.

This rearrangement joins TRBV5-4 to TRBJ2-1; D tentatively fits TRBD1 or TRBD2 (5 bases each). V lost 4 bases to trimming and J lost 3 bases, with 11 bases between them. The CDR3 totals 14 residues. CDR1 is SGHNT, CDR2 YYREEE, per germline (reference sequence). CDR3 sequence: CASSGDLLYNEQFF. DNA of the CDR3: TGTGCCAGCAGCGGGGACCTACTCTACAATGAGCAGTTCTTC.

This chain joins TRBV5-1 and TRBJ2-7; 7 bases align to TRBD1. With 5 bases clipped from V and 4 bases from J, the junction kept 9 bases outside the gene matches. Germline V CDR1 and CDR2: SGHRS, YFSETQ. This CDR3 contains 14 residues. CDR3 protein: CASRLTGYGYEQYF. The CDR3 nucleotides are TGCGCCAGCAGATTGACAGGGTACGGGTACGAGCAGTACTTC.